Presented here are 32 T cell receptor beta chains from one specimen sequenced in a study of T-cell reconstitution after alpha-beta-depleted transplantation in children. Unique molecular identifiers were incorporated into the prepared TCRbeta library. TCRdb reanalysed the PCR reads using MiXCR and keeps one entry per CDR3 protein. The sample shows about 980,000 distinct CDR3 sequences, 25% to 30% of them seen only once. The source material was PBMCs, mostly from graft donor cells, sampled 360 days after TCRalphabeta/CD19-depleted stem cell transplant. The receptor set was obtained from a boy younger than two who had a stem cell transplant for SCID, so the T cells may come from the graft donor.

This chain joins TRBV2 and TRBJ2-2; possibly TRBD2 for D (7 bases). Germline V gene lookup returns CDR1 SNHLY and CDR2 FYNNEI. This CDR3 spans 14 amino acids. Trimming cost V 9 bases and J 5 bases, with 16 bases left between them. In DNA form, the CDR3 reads TGTGCCAGAAGGCGGGGGCCGGGGACCGGGGAGCTGTTTTTT. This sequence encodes CARRRGPGTGELFF.

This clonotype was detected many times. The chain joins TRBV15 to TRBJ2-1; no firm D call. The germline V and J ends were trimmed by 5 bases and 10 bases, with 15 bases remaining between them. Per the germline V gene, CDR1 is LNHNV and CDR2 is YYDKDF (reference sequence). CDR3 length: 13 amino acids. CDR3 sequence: CATSPSAQLEQFF. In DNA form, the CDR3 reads TGTGCCACCAGCCCGAGCGCCCAGCTCGAGCAGTTCTTC.

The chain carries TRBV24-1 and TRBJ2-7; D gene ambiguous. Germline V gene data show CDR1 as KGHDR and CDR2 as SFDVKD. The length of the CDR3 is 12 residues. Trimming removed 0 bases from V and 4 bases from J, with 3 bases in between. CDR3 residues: CATSDLGYEQYF. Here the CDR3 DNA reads TGTGCCACCAGTGATTTGGGGTACGAGCAGTACTTC.

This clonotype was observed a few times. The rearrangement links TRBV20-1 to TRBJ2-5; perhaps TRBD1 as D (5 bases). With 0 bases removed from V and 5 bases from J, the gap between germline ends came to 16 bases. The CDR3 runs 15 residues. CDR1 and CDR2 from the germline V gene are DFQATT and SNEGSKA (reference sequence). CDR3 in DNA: TGCAGTGCTAGAGACCCGAGGCAGGGTGGGGAGACCCAGTACTTC. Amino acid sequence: CSARDPRQGGETQYF.

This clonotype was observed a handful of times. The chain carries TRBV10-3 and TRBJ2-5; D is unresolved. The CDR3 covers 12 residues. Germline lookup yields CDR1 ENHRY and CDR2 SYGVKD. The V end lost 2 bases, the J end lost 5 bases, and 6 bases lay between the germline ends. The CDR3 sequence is CAISEVLETQYF. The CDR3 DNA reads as TGTGCCATCAGTGAGGTTTTGGAGACCCAGTACTTC.

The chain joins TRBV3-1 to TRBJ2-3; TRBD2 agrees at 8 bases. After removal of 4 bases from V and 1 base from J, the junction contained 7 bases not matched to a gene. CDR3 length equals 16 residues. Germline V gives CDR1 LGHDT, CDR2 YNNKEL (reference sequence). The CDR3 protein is CASSPGVRGGTDTQYF. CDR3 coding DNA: TGTGCCAGCAGCCCCGGGGTGCGGGGGGGCACAGATACGCAGTATTTT.

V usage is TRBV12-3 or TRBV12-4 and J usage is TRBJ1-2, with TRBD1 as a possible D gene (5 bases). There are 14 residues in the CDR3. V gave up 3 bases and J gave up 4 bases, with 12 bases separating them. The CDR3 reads CASSFLDTPYGYTF. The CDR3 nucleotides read TGTGCCAGCAGTTTCTTGGACACTCCCTATGGCTACACCTTC.

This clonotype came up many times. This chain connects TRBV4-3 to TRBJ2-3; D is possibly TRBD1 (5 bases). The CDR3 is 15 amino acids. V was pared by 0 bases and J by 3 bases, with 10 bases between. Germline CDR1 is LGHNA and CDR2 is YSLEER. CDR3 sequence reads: CASSQDHRLTDTQYF. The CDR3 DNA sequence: TGCGCCAGCAGCCAAGATCACAGGTTGACAGATACGCAGTATTTT.

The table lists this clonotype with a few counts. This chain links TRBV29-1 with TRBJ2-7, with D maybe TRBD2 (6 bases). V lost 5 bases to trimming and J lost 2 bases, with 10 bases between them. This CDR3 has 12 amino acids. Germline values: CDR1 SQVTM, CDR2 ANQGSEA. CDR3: CSVRDSTYEQYF. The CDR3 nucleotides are TGCAGCGTTAGGGACTCAACCTACGAGCAGTACTTC.

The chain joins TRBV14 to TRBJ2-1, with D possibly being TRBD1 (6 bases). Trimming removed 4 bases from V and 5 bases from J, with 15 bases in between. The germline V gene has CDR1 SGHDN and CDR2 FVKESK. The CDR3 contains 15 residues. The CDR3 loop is CASSPLGTTNNEQFF. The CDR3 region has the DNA TGTGCCAGCAGCCCACTCGGGACAACGAACAATGAGCAGTTCTTC. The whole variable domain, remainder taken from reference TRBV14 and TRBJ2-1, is EAGVTQFPSHSVIEKGQTVTLRCDPISGHDNLYWYRRVMGKEIKFLLHFVKESKQDESGMPNNRFLAERTGGTYSTLKVQPAELEDSGVYFCASSPLGTTNNEQFFGPGTRLTVL.

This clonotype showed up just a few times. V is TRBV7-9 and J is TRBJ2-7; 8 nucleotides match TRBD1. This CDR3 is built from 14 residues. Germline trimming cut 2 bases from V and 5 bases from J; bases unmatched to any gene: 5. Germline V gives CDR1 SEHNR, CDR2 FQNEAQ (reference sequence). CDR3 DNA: TGTGCCAGCAGCTTACCGGACAGGGCCCACGAGCAGTACTTC. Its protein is CASSLPDRAHEQYF. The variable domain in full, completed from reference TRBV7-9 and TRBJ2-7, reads DTGVSQNPRHKITKRGQNVTFRCDPISEHNRLYWYRQTLGQGPEFLTYFQNEAQLEKSRLLSDRFSAERPKGSFSTLEIQRTEQGDSAMYLCASSLPDRAHEQYFGPGTRLTVT.

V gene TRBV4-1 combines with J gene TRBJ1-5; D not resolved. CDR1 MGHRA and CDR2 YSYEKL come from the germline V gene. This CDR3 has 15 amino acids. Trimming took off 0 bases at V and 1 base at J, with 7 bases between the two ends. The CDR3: CASSQDEGSNQPQHF. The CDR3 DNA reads TGCGCCAGCAGCCAAGATGAAGGGAGCAATCAGCCCCAGCATTTT.

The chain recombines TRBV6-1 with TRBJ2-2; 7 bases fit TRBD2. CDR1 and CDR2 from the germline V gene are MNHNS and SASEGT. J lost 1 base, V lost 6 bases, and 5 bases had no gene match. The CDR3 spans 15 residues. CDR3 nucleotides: TGTGCCAGCAGCGCCGGGACTATGAACACCGGGGAGCTGTTTTTT. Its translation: CASSAGTMNTGELFF.

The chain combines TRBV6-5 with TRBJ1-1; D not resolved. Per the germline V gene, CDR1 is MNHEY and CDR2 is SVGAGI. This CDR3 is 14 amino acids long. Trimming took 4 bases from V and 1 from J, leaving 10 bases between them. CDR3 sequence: CASSLTATNTEAFF. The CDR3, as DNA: TGTGCCAGCAGTTTAACAGCGACGAACACTGAAGCTTTCTTT.

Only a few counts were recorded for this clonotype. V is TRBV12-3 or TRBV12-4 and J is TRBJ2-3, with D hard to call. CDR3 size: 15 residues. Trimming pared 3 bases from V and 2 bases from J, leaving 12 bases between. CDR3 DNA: TGTGCCAGCAGTTTCGGTGCAGGTCACACAGATACGCAGTATTTT. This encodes CASSFGAGHTDTQYF.

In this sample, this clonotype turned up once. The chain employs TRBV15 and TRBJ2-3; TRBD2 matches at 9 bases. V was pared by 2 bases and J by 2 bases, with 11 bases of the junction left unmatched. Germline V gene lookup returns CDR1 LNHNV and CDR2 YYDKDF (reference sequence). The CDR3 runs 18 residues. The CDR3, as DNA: TGTGCCACCAGCAGACCTGGCGGGGGGGGATATGACACAGATACGCAGTATTTT. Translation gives CATSRPGGGGYDTDTQYF.

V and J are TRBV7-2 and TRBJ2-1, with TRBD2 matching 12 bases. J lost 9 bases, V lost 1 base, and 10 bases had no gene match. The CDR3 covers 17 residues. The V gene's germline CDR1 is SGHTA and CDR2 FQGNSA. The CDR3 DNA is TGTGCCAGCAGCTTAGGATTCCTAGCGGGGGGGAACTCTGAGCAGTTCTTC. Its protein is CASSLGFLAGGNSEQFF.

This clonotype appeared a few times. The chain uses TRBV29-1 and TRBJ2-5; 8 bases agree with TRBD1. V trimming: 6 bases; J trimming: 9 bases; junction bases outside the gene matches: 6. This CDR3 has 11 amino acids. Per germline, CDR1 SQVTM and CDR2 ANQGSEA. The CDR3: CSVTRDRSQYF. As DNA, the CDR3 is TGCAGCGTCACCCGGGACAGGTCCCAGTACTTC.

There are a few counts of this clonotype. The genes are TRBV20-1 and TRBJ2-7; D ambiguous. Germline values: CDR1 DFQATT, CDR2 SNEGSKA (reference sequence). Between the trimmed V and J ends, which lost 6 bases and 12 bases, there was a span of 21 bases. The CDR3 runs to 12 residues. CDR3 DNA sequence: TGCAGTGCGGCGGCTTTCAGAGACTCGCCGTACTTC. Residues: CSAAAFRDSPYF.

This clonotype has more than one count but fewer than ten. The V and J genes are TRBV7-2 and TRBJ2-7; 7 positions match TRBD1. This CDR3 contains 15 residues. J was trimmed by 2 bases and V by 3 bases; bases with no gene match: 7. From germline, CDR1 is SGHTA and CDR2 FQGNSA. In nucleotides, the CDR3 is TGTGCCAGCAGCTTGAGACAGGGTTATACCTACGAGCAGTACTTC. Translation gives CASSLRQGYTYEQYF.

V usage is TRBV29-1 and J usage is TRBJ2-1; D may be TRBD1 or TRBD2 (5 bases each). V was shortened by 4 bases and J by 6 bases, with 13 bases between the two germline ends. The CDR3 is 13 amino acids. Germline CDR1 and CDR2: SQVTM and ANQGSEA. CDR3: CSVGEGPSNEQFF. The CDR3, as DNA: TGCAGCGTTGGCGAGGGACCTAGCAATGAGCAGTTCTTC.

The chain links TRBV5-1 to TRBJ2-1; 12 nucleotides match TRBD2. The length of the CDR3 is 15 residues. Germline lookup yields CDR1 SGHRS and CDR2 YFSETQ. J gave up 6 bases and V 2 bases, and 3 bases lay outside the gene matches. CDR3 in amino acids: CASSLRTSGANEQFF. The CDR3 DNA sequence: TGCGCCAGCAGCTTACGGACTAGCGGGGCCAATGAGCAGTTCTTC.

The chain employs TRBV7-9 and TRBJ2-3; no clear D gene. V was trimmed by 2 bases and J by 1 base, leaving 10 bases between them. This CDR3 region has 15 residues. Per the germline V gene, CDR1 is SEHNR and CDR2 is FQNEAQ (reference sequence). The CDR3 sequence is CASSLNLLRTDTQYF. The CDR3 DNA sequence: TGTGCCAGCAGCTTAAACCTTCTGCGCACAGATACGCAGTATTTT.

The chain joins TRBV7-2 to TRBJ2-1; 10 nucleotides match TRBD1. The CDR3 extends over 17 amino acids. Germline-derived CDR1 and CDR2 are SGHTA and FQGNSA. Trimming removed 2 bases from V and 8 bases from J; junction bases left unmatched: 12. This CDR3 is CASSLRIGGQGRDEQFF. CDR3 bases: TGTGCCAGCAGCTTAAGAATTGGGGGACAGGGGCGGGATGAGCAGTTCTTC.

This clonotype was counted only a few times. This chain's CDR3 is CASSRDRGVGNEQFF. The CDR3 nucleotides read TGTGCCAGCAGCCGGGACAGGGGGGTTGGAAATGAGCAGTTCTTC. The chain has TRBV6-1 and TRBJ2-1, with 11 bases that match TRBD1. Germline V gene lookup returns CDR1 MNHNS and CDR2 SASEGT. CDR3 size: 15 residues. Losses at the gene ends were 6 bases for V and 7 bases for J; bases not matched to a gene: 8.

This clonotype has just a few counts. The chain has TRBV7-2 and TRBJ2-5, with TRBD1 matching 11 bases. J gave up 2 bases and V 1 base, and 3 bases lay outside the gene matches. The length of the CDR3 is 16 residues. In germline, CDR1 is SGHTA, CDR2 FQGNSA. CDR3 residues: CASSLVWDRGQETQYF. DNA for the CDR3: TGTGCCAGCAGCTTAGTCTGGGACAGGGGGCAAGAGACCCAGTACTTC.

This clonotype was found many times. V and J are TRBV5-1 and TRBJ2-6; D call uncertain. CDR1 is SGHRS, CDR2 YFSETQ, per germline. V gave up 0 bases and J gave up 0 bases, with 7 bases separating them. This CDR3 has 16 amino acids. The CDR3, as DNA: TGCGCCAGCAGCTTGGGTGGCAGCTCTGGGGCCAACGTCCTGACTTTC. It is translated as CASSLGGSSGANVLTF.

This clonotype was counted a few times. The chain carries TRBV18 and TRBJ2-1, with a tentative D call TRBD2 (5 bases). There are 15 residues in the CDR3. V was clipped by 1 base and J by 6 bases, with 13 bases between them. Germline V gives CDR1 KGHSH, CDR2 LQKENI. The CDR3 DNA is TGTGCCAGCTCACCACGCGAGATAGCGTCCAATGAGCAGTTCTTC. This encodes CASSPREIASNEQFF.

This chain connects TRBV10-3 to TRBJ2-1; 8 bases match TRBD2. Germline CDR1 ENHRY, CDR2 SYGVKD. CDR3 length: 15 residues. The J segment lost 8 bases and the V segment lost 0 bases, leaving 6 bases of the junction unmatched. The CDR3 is CAISESTGGPDEQFF. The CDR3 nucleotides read TGTGCCATCAGTGAGTCGACGGGGGGGCCAGATGAGCAGTTCTTC.

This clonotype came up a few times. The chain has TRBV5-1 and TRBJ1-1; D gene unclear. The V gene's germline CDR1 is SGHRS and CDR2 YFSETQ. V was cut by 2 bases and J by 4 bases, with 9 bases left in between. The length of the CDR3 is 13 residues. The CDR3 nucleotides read TGCGCCAGCAGCTTACAGCCTTTCACTGAAGCTTTCTTT. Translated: CASSLQPFTEAFF. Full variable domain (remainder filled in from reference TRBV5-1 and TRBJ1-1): KAGVTQTPRYLIKTRGQQVTLSCSPISGHRSVSWYQQTPGQGLQFLFEYFSETQRNKGNFPGRFSGRQFSNSRSEMNVSTLELGDSALYLCASSLQPFTEAFFGQGTRLTVV.

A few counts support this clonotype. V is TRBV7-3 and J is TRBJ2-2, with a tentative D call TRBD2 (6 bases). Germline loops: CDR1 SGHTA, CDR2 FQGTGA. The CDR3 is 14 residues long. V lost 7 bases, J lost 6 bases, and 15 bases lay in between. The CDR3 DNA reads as TGTGCCAGCACCGCTAACGGGGGATCCGGGGAGCTGTTTTTT. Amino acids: CASTANGGSGELFF.

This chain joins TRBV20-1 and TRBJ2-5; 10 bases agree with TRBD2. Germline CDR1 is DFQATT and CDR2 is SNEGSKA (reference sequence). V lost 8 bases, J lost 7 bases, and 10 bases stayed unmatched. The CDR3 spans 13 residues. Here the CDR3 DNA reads TGCAGTCCGGAGGAAGCGGGGGGGGTGACCCAGTACTTC. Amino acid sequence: CSPEEAGGVTQYF.